This T cell receptor (beta chain) was observed in a study of shared clonotypes between healthy human individuals. With V trimmed by 0 bases and J by 4 bases, 6 bases remained unmatched. The CDR3 covers 15 residues. Germline lookup yields CDR1 SGHRS and CDR2 YFSETQ. Measured with immunoSEQ multiplex PCR; TCRdb has only the in-frame clones, and not every one. The sample has more than 2 million clones, 85% to 95% seen once; the top ten hold roughly 0.13%. The chain has TRBV5-1 and TRBJ2-5; 7 positions agree with TRBD2. Sequenced sample: naive CD4+ T cells sorted from blood. The subset was: CD45RA+ positively selected. This TCR came from a young man in good health. The CDR3 DNA reads as TGCGCCAGCAGCTTGGGCGGGAGTAGGGTAGAGACCCAGTACTTC. It translates to CASSLGGSRVETQYF.